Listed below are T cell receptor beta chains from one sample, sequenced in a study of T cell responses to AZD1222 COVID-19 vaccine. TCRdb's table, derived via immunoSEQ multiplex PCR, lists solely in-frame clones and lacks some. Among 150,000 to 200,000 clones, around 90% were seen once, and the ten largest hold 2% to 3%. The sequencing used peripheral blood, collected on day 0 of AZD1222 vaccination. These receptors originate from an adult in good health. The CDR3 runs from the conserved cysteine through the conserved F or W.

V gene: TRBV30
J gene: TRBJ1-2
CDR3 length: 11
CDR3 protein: CAWSPPYGYTF

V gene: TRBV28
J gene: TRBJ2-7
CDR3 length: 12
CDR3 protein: CASSSPGYEQYF

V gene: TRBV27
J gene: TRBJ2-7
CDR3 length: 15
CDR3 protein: CASRATGTISYEQYF

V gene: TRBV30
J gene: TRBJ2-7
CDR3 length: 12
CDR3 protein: CAWTPDSYEQYF

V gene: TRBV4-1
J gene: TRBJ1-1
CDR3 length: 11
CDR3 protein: CASSGGTEAFF

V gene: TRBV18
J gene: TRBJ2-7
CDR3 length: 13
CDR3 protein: CASSPGTDYEQYF

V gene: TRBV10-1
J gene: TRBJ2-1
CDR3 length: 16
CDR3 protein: CASSESRGPTYNEQFF

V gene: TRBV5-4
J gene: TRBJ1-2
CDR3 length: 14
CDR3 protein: CASSWSGSNYGYTF

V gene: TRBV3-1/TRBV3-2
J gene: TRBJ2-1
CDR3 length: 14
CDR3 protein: CASSQAGFNNEQFF

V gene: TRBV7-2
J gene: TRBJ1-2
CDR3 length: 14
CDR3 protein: CASSLGRGGKGYTF

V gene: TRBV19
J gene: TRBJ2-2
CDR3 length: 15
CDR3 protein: CASTWTGFLTGELFF

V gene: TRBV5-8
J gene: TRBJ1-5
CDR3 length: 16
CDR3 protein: CASSLGYRVIGQPQHF

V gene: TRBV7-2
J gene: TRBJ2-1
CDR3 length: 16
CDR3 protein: CASSLGSSPPSNEQFF

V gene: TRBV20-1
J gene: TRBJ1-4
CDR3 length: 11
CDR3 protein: CSAQTGEKLFF

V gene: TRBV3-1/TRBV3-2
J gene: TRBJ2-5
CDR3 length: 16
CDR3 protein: CASSQWSQGDQETQYF

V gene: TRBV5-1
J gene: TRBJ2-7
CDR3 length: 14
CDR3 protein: CASSLSGGNYEQYF

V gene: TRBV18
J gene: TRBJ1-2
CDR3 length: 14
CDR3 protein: CASSPNRGHYGYTF

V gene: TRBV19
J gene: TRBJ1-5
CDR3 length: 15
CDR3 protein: CASSISGGRIQPQHF

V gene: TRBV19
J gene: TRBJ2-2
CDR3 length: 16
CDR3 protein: CASSRGPGINTGELFF

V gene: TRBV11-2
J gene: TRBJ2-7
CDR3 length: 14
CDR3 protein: CASSSWAEGNEQYF

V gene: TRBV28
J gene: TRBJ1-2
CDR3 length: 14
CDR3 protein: CASSFSGEVFGYTF

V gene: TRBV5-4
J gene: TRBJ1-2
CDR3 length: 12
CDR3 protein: CASSLDYHGYTF

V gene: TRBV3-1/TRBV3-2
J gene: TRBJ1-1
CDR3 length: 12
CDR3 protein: CASSQVRAEAFF

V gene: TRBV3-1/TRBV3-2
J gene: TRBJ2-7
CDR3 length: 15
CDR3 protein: CASSHSGTGGYEQYF

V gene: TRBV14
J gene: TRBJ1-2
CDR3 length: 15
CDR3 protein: CASSQDRASNYGYTF

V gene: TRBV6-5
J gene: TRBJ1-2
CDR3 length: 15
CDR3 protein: CASSYSGRNNYGYTF

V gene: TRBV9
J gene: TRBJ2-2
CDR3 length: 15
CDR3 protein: CASSVEGQTTGELFF

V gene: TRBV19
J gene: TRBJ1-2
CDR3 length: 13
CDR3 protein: CASTSRRRHGYTF

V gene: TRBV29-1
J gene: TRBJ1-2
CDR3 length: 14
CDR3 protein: CSVSVTGYMDGYTF

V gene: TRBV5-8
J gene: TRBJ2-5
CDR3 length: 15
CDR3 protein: CASSWAGNQQETQYF

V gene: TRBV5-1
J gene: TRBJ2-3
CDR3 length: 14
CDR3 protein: CASSLSGSTDTQYF

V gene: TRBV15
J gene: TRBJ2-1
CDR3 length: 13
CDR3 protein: CATSRDSRNEQFF

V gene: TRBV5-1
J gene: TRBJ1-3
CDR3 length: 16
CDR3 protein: CASSHTGQSSGNTIYF

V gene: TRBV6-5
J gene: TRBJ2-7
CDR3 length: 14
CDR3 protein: CASSSGQGAYEQYF

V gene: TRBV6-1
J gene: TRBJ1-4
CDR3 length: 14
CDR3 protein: CASSDLRVTGELFF

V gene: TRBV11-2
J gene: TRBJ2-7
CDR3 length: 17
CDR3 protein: CASSLGVAGPLAYEQYF

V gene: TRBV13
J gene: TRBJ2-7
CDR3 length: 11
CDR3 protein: CASSQTYEQYF

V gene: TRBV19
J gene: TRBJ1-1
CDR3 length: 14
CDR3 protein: CASTTRAENTEAFF

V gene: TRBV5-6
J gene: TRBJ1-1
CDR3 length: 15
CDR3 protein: CASSFLGHKNTEAFF

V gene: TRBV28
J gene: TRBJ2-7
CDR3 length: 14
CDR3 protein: CASTQTGGVYEQYF

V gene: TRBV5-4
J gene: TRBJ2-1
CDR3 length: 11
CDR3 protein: CASSTGQVEFF

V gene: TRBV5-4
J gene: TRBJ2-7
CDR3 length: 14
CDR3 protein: CASSLSDRGWEQYF

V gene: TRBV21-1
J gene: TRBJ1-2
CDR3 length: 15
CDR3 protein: CASSKRSATGKGYTF

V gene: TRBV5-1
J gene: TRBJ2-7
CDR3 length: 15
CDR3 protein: CASRVQDREPYEQYF

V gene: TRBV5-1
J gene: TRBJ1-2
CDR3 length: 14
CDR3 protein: CASSVRTGNGGYTF

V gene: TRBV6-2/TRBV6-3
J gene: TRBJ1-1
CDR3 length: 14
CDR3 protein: CASSYGTLNTEAFF

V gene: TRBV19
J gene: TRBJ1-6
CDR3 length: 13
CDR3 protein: CASRRDLNSPLHF

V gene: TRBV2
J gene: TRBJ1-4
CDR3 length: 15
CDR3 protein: CASIKSRETNEKLFF

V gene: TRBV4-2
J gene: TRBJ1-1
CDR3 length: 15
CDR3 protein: CASSQERTLNTEAFF

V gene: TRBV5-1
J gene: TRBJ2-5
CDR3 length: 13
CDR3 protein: CASSFSAQETQYF

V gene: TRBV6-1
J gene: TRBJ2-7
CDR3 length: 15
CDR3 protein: CASSEEWTGGYEQYF

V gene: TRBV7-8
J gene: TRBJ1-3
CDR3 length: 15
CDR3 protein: CASSLGAGKGNTIYF

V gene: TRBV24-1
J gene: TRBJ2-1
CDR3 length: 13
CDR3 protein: CATSARLIDEQFF

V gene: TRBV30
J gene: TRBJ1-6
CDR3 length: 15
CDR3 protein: CAWSVGGTSNSPLHF

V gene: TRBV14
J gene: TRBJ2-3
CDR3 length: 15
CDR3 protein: CASSLFTVRTDTQYF

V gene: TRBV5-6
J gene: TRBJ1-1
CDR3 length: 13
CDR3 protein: CASSLGRGREAFF

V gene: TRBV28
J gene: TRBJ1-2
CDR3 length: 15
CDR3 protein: CASRPTGGGNYGYTF

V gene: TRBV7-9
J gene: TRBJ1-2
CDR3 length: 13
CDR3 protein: CASSLPGGYGYTF

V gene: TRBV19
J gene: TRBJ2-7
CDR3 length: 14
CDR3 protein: CASSRLAGVGEQYF

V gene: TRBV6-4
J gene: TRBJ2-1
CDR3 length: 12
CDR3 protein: CASSPGTGEQFF